This TCR beta chain was documented in a study of blood T cell repertoires in COVID-19. Study in general: COVID-19 samples from acute and convalescent phases originated in the United States, Italy and Spain. From T cells, B-cell-depleted T cells, or PBMCs came the material, which was cDNA or gDNA.

Trimming cost V 0 bases and J 6 bases, with 8 bases left between them. Germline CDR1 KGHSH, CDR2 LQKENI. The CDR3 runs 13 residues. Authors' analysis steps: Quantification of nucleated cells was approximated via reference gene primer amplification. Libraries were prepared by immunoSEQ multiplex PCR; TCRdb keeps only in-frame clonotypes and omits some of them. V and J calls plus clone size are reproduced from that table; the DNA served to infer D and trimming. Of around 42,000 clones in the sample, roughly 84% were seen once. Sequenced sample: peripheral blood. The V call is TRBV18, the J call TRBJ1-2, with a weak D call TRBD1 (5 bases). This TCR was recovered from a man between 65 and 80 years old with acute or convalescent COVID-19. This chain's CDR3 is CASSPPPRDGYTF. The CDR3 coding sequence is TGTGCCAGCTCACCACCGCCCAGGGATGGCTACACCTTC.